The 28 T cell receptor beta chains listed next were all sequenced from one sample in a study of control samples from healthy donors and cancer patients. Using immunoSEQ multiplex PCR, the repertoire was profiled, and TCRdb retains in-frame clones only, with some absent. The sample shows around 130,000 clones, roughly 90% of them seen only once. Specimen: blood. Every receptor here comes from a man aged 50 to 59 in good health.

This sequence joins TRBV11-2 and TRBJ1-5; tentatively, D is TRBD1 (6 bases). Trimming pared 5 bases from V and 7 bases from J, leaving 12 bases between. CDR1 is SGHAT and CDR2 is FQNNGV in the germline V gene. The CDR3 loop spans 13 amino acids. This CDR3 is CASSLTGLQPQHF. The CDR3 bases are TGTGCCAGCAGCCTAACAGGGCTCCAGCCCCAGCATTTT.

This chain connects TRBV21-1 to TRBJ2-6; the DNA was not compared with TRBD1, the D call given in the table. TRBV21-1 is listed as a pseudogene. There are 17 residues in the CDR3. This CDR3 is CASSFAVQGSGANVLTF. The CDR3 DNA sequence: TGTGCCAGCAGCTTTGCCGTGCAGGGATCTGGGGCCAACGTCCTGACTTTC.

The sample holds a few counts of this clone. The chain recombines TRBV7-7 with TRBJ2-1; 7 positions agree with TRBD1. The CDR3 is made up of 17 amino acids. Looked up from germline, CDR1 is SSHAT and CDR2 is FNYEAQ (reference sequence). J was trimmed by 4 bases and V by 1 base; bases with no gene match: 10. CDR3 loop: CASSLVTGTVSYNEQFF. The CDR3 DNA reads TGTGCCAGCAGCTTAGTCACCGGGACAGTTTCTTACAATGAGCAGTTCTTC.

The rearrangement links TRBV7-2 to TRBJ2-2; TRBD1 matches at 8 bases. Germline CDR1 reads SGHTA; CDR2 reads FQGNSA. Trimming removed 7 bases from V and 6 bases from J; junction bases left unmatched: 7. The CDR3 extends over 14 amino acids. The CDR3 here is CASKDREGAGELFF. The CDR3 DNA is TGTGCCAGCAAGGACAGGGAAGGCGCCGGGGAGCTGTTTTTT.

This chain connects TRBV13 to TRBJ2-3; 7 bases agree with TRBD1. The CDR3 sequence is 16 residues long. CDR1 is PRHDT and CDR2 is FYEKMQ in the germline V gene (reference sequence). V lost 4 bases and J lost 2; bases outside the gene matches: 9. CDR3 in amino acids: CASSYHATGLTDTQYF. In DNA form, the CDR3 reads TGTGCCAGCAGCTATCATGCGACAGGGCTCACAGATACGCAGTATTTT.

This clone has only one observation. The genes are TRBV23-1 and TRBJ2-3; no clear D. TRBV23-1 is reported as an ORF; its role is uncertain. V gave up 5 bases and J gave up 4 bases, with 7 bases separating them. This CDR3 region has 12 residues. CDR3 nucleotide sequence: TGCGCCAGCAGTAGTGGATCAGATACGCAGTATTTT. This codes for CASSSGSDTQYF.

The J gene is TRBJ2-1, the V gene TRBV10-3, with D perhaps matching TRBD2 (6 bases). The CDR3 is made up of 15 amino acids. V lost 6 bases, J lost 1 base, and 13 bases lay in between. CDR1 and CDR2 (germline): ENHRY, SYGVKD. The CDR3 DNA reads as TGTGCCATCAGGCCGGGACTGGATTCCTACAATGAGCAGTTCTTC. Encoded protein: CAIRPGLDSYNEQFF.

As DNA, the CDR3 is TGTGCCAGCAGTTATCAGGGCTCCAATTCACCCCTCCACTTT. Protein sequence: CASSYQGSNSPLHF. The chain combines TRBV6-5 with TRBJ1-6; possible D gene TRBD1, 5 bases. Germline V gene data show CDR1 as MNHEY and CDR2 as SVGAGI. V was clipped by 3 bases and J by 7 bases, with 10 bases between them. The CDR3 contains 14 residues.

This clone has just one count. The genes are TRBV18 and TRBJ2-1, with TRBD2 matching 7 bases. CDR1 and CDR2 from the germline V gene are KGHSH and LQKENI. The CDR3 consists of 16 residues. Trimming at V came to 1 base and at J to 7 bases, leaving 10 bases not matched to a gene. This CDR3 is CASSPQLLGEGNEQFF. In DNA form, the CDR3 reads TGTGCCAGCTCACCACAGCTGTTAGGGGAGGGAAATGAGCAGTTCTTC.

This clone appeared a few times. The chain recombines TRBV28 with TRBJ1-4; D call uncertain. The CDR3 is 11 residues long. Germline lookup yields CDR1 MDHEN and CDR2 SYDVKM. Trimming stripped 5 bases from V and 8 bases from J, with 6 bases between. CDR3 in amino acids: CASSHGEKLFF. CDR3 in DNA: TGTGCCAGCAGTCACGGGGAAAAACTGTTTTTT. The full variable domain, with the rest looked up from reference TRBV28 and TRBJ1-4, is DVKVTQSSRYLVKRTGEKVFLECVQDMDHENMFWYRQDPGLGLRLIYFSYDVKMKEKGDIPEGYSVSREKKERFSLILESASTNQTSMYLCASSHGEKLFFGSGTQLSVL.

The V and J genes are TRBV27 and TRBJ2-7; 8 bases match TRBD1. The CDR3 contains 15 residues. Trimming cost V 5 bases and J 3 bases; bases outside gene matches: 9. The germline gives CDR1 MNHEY, CDR2 SMNVEV (reference sequence). The CDR3 region has the DNA TGTGCCAGCAGTGCCCGGACAGGGTTCGACTACGAGCAGTACTTC. As protein: CASSARTGFDYEQYF.

The J gene is TRBJ1-2, the V gene TRBV2; D uncertain. The V end was cut by 6 bases, the J end by 3 bases, with 14 bases between. Germline CDR1 is SNHLY and CDR2 is FYNNEI. CDR3 length equals 14 residues. CDR3 bases: TGTGCCAGCAGCACAGAGACGTGGGACTATGGCTACACCTTC. Translating gives CASSTETWDYGYTF. Filled out from reference TRBV2 and TRBJ1-2, the complete variable domain reads EPEVTQTPSHQVTQMGQEVILRCVPISNHLYFYWYRQILGQKVEFLVSFYNNEISEKSEIFDDQFSVERPDGSNFTLKIRSTKLEDSAMYFCASSTETWDYGYTFGSGTRLTVV.

The chain is built from TRBV11-3 and TRBJ1-3; D not certain. Trimming took 5 bases from V and 0 from J, leaving 14 bases between them. This CDR3 is built from 16 residues. Germline V lookup: CDR1 SGHNT, CDR2 YENEEA. CDR3 nucleotide sequence: TGTGCCAGCAGCAGACGGACTGACGACTCTGGAAACACCATATATTTT. Its protein is CASSRRTDDSGNTIYF.

This chain uses TRBV29-1 with TRBJ1-2; D ambiguous. Trimming stripped 3 bases from V and 2 bases from J, with 10 bases between. CDR1 is SQVTM, CDR2 ANQGSEA, per germline. The length of the CDR3 is 13 residues. The CDR3 reads CSVDNADNYGYTF. The CDR3 nucleotides read TGCAGCGTTGATAATGCAGACAACTATGGCTACACCTTC.

The genes are TRBV6-2 or TRBV6-3 and TRBJ1-1, with 12 bases aligning to TRBD1. V trimming: 0 bases; J trimming: 3 bases; junction bases outside the gene matches: 5. Germline V gives CDR1 MNHEY, CDR2 SVGEGT. The length of the CDR3 is 17 residues. Written as DNA, the CDR3 is TGTGCCAGCAGTTACTCACGCCGGGACAGGGGGCACACTGAAGCTTTCTTT. This gives the protein CASSYSRRDRGHTEAFF.

V gene TRBV5-5 combines with J gene TRBJ2-7, with 7 nucleotides matching TRBD2. This CDR3 is built from 13 residues. Unmatched junction bases numbered 0, after V lost 2 bases and J lost 1 base. Looked up from germline, CDR1 is SGHKS and CDR2 is YYEKEE (reference sequence). CDR3 region: CASSLAGSYEQYF. Written as DNA, the CDR3 is TGTGCCAGCAGCTTAGCGGGGTCCTACGAGCAGTACTTC.

V and J are TRBV6-6 and TRBJ1-1, with D possibly TRBD1 on 5 matching bases. The germline gives CDR1 MNHNY, CDR2 SVGAGI (reference sequence). The CDR3 is made up of 19 amino acids. Trimming cost V 5 bases and J 0 bases, with 25 bases left between them. As DNA, the CDR3 is TGTGCCAGCAGTCAAATATCGACACTCTACCGGGGGATGAACACTGAAGCTTTCTTT. Translating gives CASSQISTLYRGMNTEAFF.

The rearrangement links TRBV5-1 to TRBJ2-5; 8 bases match TRBD2. The CDR3 has 14 residues. V dropped 7 bases and J dropped 4; count of bases not matched to a gene: 9. The germline CDR1 and CDR2 sequences are SGHRS and YFSETQ. The CDR3 here is CASERGAGAETQYF. In DNA, the CDR3 is TGCGCCAGCGAGAGAGGAGCGGGGGCAGAGACCCAGTACTTC.

V usage is TRBV5-4 and J usage is TRBJ2-5; D may be TRBD1 (6 bases). This CDR3 region has 13 residues. V lost 0 bases and J 5 bases, leaving 8 bases between the germline ends. From germline, CDR1 is SGHNT and CDR2 YYREEE (reference sequence). The CDR3 here is CASSLAGAETQYF. The CDR3, as DNA: TGTGCCAGCAGCTTGGCAGGGGCTGAGACCCAGTACTTC.

The chain recombines TRBV19 with TRBJ1-5; D may be TRBD1 (6 bases). This CDR3 has 13 amino acids. Per the germline V gene, CDR1 is LNHDA and CDR2 is SQIVND (reference sequence). V was trimmed by 11 bases and J by 4 bases, leaving 15 bases between them. CDR3 coding DNA: TGTGCCTCTCACAGGGTTTGGAATCAGCCCCAGCATTTT. Translated: CASHRVWNQPQHF.

This chain uses TRBV27 with TRBJ2-2, with 9 positions matching TRBD2. CDR3 length: 18 amino acids. V shed 8 bases, J shed 2 bases, and the junction held 15 bases outside the gene matches. Germline CDR1 and CDR2: MNHEY and SMNVEV (reference sequence). The DNA of the CDR3 is TGTGCCAGCGGGGGAGGGACTAGCCCATATTTAAACACCGGGGAGCTGTTTTTT. It specifies CASGGGTSPYLNTGELFF.

This clone was picked up one time. The genes are TRBV23-1 and TRBJ1-6, with D unclear. TRBV23-1 is given ORF status, its function remaining uncertain. V was shortened by 1 base and J by 3 bases, with 19 bases between the two germline ends. CDR3 length: 19 amino acids. The CDR3 DNA follows: TGCGCCAGCAGTCAATACCGGTGCCTCAGTGCCCTCTATAATTCACCCCTCCACTTT. Translation gives CASSQYRCLSALYNSPLHF.

The chain employs TRBV2 and TRBJ1-1, with D unclear. Germline loops: CDR1 SNHLY, CDR2 FYNNEI. CDR3 length equals 13 residues. V lost 4 bases and J lost 4, with 10 bases in between. The CDR3 DNA reads TGTGCCAGCAGTGGAGGTCGGCTCACTGAAGCTTTCTTT. The encoded protein is CASSGGRLTEAFF.

The gene calls are TRBV5-1 and TRBJ2-5; possible D gene TRBD1, 5 bases. Germline loops: CDR1 SGHRS, CDR2 YFSETQ. The CDR3 runs to 13 residues. V was clipped by 4 bases and J by 2 bases, with 9 bases between them. CDR3 in DNA: TGCGCCAGCAGCGTCCAGGGACAAGAGACCCAGTACTTC. It yields the protein CASSVQGQETQYF.

J is TRBJ2-1 and V is TRBV7-2; a possible D gene is TRBD2 (5 bases). CDR1 is SGHTA and CDR2 is FQGNSA in the germline V gene. V dropped 1 base and J dropped 5 bases, with 21 bases sitting between them. This CDR3 spans 18 amino acids. CDR3 bases: TGTGCCAGCAGCTTAGTTTGGCTAGCTACGTCCCTAAACAATGAGCAGTTCTTC. Amino acids: CASSLVWLATSLNNEQFF. Variable domain in full (rest from reference TRBV7-2 and TRBJ2-1): GAGVSQSPSNKVTEKGKDVELRCDPISGHTALYWYRQSLGQGLEFLIYFQGNSAPDKSGLPSDRFSAERTGGSVSTLTIQRTQQEDSAVYLCASSLVWLATSLNNEQFFGPGTRLTVL.

The genes are TRBV10-3 and TRBJ2-3; D call uncertain. Germline CDR1 ENHRY, CDR2 SYGVKD. The germline V and J ends were trimmed by 3 bases and 2 bases, with 6 bases remaining between them. The CDR3 is made up of 13 amino acids. The CDR3 spells CAISDPVTDTQYF. DNA of the CDR3: TGTGCCATCAGTGACCCCGTCACAGATACGCAGTATTTT.

The V gene is TRBV7-9, the J gene TRBJ2-7, with D perhaps given as TRBD1 or TRBD2 (5 bases each). The germline V gene encodes CDR1 SEHNR and CDR2 FQNEAQ (reference sequence). V was pared by 3 bases and J by 7 bases, with 13 bases between. The CDR3 spans 13 residues. As DNA, the CDR3 is TGTGCCAGCAGCTTTTCCGGGACCGAAGAGCAGTACTTC. Translation gives CASSFSGTEEQYF.

CDR3 protein: CASSQSGGSNTEAFF. DNA of the CDR3: TGCGCCAGCAGCCAATCAGGGGGGTCGAACACTGAAGCTTTCTTT. V and J are TRBV4-1 and TRBJ1-1, with TRBD1 matching 7 bases. The CDR3 runs 15 residues. The germline V gene has CDR1 MGHRA and CDR2 YSYEKL. V dropped 2 bases and J dropped 1; count of bases not matched to a gene: 4.